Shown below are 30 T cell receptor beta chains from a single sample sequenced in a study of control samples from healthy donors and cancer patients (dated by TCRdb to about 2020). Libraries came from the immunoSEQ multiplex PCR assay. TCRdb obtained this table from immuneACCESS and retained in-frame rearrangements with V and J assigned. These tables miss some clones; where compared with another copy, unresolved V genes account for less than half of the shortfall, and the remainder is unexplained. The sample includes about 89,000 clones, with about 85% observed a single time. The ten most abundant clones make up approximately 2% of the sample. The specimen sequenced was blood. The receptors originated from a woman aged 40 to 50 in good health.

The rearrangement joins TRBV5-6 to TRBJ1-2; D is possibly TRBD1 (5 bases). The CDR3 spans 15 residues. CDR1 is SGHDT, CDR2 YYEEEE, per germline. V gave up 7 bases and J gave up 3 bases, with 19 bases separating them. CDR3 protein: CASSRGTSFDYGYTF. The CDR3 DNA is TGTGCCAGCTCAAGGGGCACCTCGTTCGACTATGGCTACACCTTC.

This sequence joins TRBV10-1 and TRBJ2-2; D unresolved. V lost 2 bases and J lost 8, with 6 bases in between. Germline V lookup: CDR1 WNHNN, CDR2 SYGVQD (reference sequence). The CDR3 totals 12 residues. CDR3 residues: CASSELYGELFF. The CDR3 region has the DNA TGCGCCAGCAGTGAGCTATATGGGGAGCTGTTTTTT.

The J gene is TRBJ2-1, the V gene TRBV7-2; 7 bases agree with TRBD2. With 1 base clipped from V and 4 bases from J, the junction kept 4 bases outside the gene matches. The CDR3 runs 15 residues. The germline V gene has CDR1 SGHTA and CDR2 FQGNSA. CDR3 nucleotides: TGTGCCAGCAGCTTAGTAGCTAGCGGTTACAATGAGCAGTTCTTC. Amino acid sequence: CASSLVASGYNEQFF.

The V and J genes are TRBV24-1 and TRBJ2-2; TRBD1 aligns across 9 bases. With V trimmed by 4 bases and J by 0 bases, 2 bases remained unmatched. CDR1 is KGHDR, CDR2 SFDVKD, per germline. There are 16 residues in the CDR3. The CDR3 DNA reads TGTGCCACCAGTGAGACAGGGGGTACGAACACCGGGGAGCTGTTTTTT. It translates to CATSETGGTNTGELFF.

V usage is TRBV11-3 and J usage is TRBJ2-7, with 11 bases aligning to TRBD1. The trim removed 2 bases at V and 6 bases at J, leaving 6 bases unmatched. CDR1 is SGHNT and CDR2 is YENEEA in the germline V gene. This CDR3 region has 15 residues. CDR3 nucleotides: TGTGCCAGCAGCTTAATGGGACAGGGGGGCGGCGAGCAGTACTTC. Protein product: CASSLMGQGGGEQYF.

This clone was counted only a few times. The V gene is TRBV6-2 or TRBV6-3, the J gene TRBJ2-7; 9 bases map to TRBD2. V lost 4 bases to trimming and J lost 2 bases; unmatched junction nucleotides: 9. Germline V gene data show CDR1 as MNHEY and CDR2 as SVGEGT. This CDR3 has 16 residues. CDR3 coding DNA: TGTGCCAGCAGTTCCGTTGAAGCGGGGGGAGCCTACGAGCAGTACTTC. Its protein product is CASSSVEAGGAYEQYF.

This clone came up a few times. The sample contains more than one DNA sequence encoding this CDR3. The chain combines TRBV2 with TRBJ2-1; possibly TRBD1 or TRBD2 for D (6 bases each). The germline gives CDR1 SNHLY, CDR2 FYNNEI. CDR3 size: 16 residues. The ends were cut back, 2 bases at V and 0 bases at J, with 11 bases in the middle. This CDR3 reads CASSERGASSYNEQFF. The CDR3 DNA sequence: TGTGCCAGCAGTGAAAGGGGGGCCAGCTCCTACAATGAGCAGTTCTTC.

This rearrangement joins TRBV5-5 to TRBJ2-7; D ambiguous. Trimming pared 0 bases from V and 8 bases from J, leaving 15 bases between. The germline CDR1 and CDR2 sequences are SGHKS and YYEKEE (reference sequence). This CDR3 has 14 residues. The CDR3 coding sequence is TGTGCCAGCAGCTTGGCAATATCGACCGGCCAGCAGTACTTC. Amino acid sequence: CASSLAISTGQQYF.

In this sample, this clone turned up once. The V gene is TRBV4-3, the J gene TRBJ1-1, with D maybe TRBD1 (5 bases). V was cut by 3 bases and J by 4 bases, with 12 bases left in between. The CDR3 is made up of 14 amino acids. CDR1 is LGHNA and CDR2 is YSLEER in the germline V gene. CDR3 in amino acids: CASSHRGGGTEAFF. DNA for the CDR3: TGCGCCAGCAGCCATCGGGGGGGAGGCACTGAAGCTTTCTTT.

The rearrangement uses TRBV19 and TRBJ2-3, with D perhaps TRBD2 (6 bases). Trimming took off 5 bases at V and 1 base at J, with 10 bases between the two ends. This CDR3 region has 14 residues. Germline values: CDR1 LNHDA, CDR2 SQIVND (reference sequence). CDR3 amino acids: CASSLGGGTDTQYF. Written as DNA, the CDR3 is TGTGCCAGTAGTCTAGGAGGGGGCACAGATACGCAGTATTTT.

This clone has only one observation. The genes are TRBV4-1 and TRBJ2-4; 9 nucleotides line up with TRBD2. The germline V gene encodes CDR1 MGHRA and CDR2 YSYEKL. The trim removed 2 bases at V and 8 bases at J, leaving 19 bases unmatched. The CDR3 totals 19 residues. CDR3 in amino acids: CASSQKYLGPSGARDIQYF. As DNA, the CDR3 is TGCGCCAGCAGCCAAAAATACTTAGGCCCTAGCGGGGCTCGGGACATTCAGTACTTC.

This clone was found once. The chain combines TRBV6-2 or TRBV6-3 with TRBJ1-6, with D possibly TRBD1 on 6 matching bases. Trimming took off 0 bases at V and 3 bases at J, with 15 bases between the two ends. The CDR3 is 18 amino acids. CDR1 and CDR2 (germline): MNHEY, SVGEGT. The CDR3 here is CASSYSLRGGLYNSPLHF. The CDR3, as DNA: TGTGCCAGCAGTTACTCCCTTCGGGGGGGCCTCTATAATTCACCCCTCCACTTT.

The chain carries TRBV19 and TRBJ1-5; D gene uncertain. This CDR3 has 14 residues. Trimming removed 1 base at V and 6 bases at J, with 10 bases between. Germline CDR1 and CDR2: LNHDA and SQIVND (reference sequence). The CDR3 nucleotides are TGTGCCAGTAGTATAGGGGTCTTAGGTCAGCCCCAGCATTTT. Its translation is CASSIGVLGQPQHF.

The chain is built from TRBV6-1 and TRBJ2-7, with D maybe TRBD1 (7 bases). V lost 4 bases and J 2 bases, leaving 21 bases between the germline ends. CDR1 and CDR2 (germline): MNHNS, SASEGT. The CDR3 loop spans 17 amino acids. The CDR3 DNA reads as TGTGCCAGCAGTGGGGGGGAGAACAGGGGAGGAACCTACGAGCAGTACTTC. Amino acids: CASSGGENRGGTYEQYF.

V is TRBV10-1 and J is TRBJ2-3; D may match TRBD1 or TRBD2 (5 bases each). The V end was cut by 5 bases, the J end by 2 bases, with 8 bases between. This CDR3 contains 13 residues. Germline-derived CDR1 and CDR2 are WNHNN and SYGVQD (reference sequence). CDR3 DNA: TGCGCCAGCAGTACGGGGCACACAGATACGCAGTATTTT. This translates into CASSTGHTDTQYF.

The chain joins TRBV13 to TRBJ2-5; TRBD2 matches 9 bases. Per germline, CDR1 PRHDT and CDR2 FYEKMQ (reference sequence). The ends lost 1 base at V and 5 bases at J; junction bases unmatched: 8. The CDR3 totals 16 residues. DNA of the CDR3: TGTGCCAGCAGCTTAGTGGGCGGGGGGGCCCGGGAGACCCAGTACTTC. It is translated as CASSLVGGGARETQYF.

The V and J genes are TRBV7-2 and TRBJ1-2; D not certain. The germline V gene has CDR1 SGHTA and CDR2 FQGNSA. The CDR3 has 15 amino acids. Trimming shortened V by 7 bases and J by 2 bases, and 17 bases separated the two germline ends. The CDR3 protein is CASILPGSPNYGYTF. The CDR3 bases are TGTGCCAGCATCCTCCCAGGTTCCCCAAACTATGGCTACACCTTC.

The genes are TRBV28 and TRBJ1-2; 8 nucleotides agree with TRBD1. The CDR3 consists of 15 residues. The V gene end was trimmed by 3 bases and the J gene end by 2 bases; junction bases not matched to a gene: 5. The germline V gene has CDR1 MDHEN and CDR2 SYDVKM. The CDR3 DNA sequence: TGTGCCAGCAGTTTTGTGACAGGGGCCAACTATGGCTACACCTTC. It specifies CASSFVTGANYGYTF.

The CDR3 nucleotides are TGTGCCAGCAGCCGAGGGGCGGGAGAGACCCAGTACTTC. Protein product: CASSRGAGETQYF. The chain recombines TRBV14 with TRBJ2-5; possibly TRBD1 or TRBD2 for D (5 bases each). V lost 4 bases and J lost 4, with 10 bases in between. The CDR3 extends over 13 amino acids. Germline-derived CDR1 and CDR2 are SGHDN and FVKESK.

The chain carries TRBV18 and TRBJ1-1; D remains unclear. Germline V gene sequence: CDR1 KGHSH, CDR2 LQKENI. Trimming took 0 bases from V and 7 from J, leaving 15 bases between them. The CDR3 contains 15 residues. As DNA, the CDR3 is TGTGCCAGCTCACCACCGGGGAGTTCCCCGGGTGAAGCTTTCTTT. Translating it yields CASSPPGSSPGEAFF. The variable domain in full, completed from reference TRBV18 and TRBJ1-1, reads NAGVMQNPRHLVRRRGQEARLRCSPMKGHSHVYWYRQLPEEGLKFMVYLQKENIIDESGMPKERFSAEFPKEGPSILRIQQVVRGDSAAYFCASSPPGSSPGEAFFGQGTRLTVV.

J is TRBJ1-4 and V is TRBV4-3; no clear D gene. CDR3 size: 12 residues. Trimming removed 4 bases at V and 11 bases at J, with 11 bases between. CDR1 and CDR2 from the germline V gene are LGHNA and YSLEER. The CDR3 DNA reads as TGCGCCAGCAGCCCAGAGGGAGAGAAACTGTTTTTT. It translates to CASSPEGEKLFF.

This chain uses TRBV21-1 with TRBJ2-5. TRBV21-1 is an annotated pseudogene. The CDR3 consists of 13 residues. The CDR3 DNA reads TGTGCCAGCACCTGCAGCAGTAGAGAGACCCAGTACTTC. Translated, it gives CASTCSSRETQYF.

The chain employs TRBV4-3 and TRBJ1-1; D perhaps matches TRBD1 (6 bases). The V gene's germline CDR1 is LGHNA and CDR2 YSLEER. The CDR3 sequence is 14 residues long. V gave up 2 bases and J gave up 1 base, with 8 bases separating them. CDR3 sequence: CASSQQGPNTEAFF. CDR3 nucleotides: TGCGCCAGCAGCCAACAGGGGCCGAACACTGAAGCTTTCTTT.

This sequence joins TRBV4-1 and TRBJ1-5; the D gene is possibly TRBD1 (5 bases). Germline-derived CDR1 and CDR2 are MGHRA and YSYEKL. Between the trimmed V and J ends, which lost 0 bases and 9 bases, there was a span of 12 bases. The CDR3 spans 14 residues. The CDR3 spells CASSQDTGLLPQHF. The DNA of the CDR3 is TGCGCCAGCAGCCAAGATACGGGGCTCTTGCCCCAGCATTTT.

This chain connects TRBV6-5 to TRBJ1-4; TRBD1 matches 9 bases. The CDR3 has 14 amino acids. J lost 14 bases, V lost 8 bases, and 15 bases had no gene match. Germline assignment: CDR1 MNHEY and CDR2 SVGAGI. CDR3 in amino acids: CASRGQTGTGLLFF. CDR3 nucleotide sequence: TGTGCCAGCCGCGGTCAAACCGGGACAGGGCTCCTGTTTTTT.

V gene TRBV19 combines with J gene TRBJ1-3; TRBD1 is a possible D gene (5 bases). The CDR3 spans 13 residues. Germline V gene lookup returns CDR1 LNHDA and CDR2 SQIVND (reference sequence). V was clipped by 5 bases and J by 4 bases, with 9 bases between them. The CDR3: CASSLGTGNTIYF. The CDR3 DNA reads TGTGCCAGTAGTTTAGGGACCGGAAACACCATATATTTT.

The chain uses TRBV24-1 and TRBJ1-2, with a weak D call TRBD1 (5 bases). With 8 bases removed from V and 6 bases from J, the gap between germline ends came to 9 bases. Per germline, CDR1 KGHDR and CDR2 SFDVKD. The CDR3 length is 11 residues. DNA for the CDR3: TGTGCCACCAAGGGGAGTCATGGCTACACCTTC. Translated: CATKGSHGYTF.

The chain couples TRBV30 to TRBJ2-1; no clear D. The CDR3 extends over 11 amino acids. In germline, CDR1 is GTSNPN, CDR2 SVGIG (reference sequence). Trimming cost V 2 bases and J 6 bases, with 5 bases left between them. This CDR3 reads CAWSRVNEQFF. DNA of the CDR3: TGTGCCTGGAGTAGGGTCAATGAGCAGTTCTTC. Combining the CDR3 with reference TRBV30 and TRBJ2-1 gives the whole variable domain SQTIHQWPATLVQPVGSPLSLECTVEGTSNPNLYWYRQAAGRGLQLLFYSVGIGQISSEVPQNLSASRPQDRQFILSSKKLLLSDSGFYLCAWSRVNEQFFGPGTRLTVL.

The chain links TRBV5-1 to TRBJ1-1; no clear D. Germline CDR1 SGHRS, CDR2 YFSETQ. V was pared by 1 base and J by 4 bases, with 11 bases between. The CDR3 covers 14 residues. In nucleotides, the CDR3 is TGCGCCAGCAGCTTGCGCGTTGGTGGCACTGAAGCTTTCTTT. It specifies CASSLRVGGTEAFF.

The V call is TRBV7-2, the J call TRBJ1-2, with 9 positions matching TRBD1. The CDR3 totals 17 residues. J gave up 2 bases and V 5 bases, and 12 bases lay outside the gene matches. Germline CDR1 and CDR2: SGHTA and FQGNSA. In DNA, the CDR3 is TGTGCCAGCAGCCGCAGCTTCGGCGGGACAGGGAACTATGGCTACACCTTC. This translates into CASSRSFGGTGNYGYTF.